These T cell receptor beta chains were read from a single sample in a study of blood T cell repertoires in COVID-19. The assay was immunoSEQ multiplex PCR, and TCRdb's table has in-frame clones only and misses some. The sample has 98,000 or so clones, roughly 89% seen once. Sequences were obtained from peripheral blood. These receptors originate from a human donor in a cohort sampled during active COVID-19. Both conserved end residues are part of each CDR3. Only some rows state a clone size, as once, few, many or a class for expanded clones.

length,V,size,J,CDR3
15,TRBV7-2,.,TRBJ2-1,CASSLAVSSYNEQFF
15,TRBV27,.,TRBJ2-2,CASSLADSRVGELFF
15,TRBV18,.,TRBJ2-7,CASSPFTGGTYEQYF
15,TRBV15,.,TRBJ1-2,CATSRDGTGSEGYTF
14,TRBV28,.,TRBJ1-4,CASSLGGAGEKLFF
16,TRBV12-5,.,TRBJ2-1,CASGLDKASGGVEQFF
14,TRBV30,.,TRBJ1-5,CAWTSPTGIWPQHF
16,TRBV28,.,TRBJ2-7,CASSLGDRTAPYEQYF
13,TRBV5-1,.,TRBJ2-1,CASSQGQGHEQFF
19,TRBV28,.,TRBJ1-1,CASGSGTGLISLLNTEAFF
14,TRBV15,.,TRBJ1-2,CATSRDREYYGYTF
16,TRBV19,.,TRBJ2-1,CASSISGVISYNEQFF
14,TRBV7-9,.,TRBJ2-2,CASRPRENTGELFF
13,TRBV27,.,TRBJ2-5,CASSGQGGKTQYF
14,TRBV14,few,TRBJ2-7,CASSPDSTSYEQYF
15,TRBV4-1,.,TRBJ2-7,CASSQDPGGTYEQYF
15,TRBV19,once,TRBJ1-5,CASTSLGQYNQPQHF
14,TRBV9,.,TRBJ1-1,CASSGTIWDTEAFF
15,TRBV7-3,.,TRBJ2-2,CASSFDRANTGELFF
13,TRBV28,once,TRBJ2-5,CASRPGIGETQYF
11,TRBV28,.,TRBJ2-7,CASKGVYEQYF
16,TRBV5-1,.,TRBJ2-5,CASTRQTNSRGETQYF